The 7 T cell receptor beta chains below come from one sample, sequenced in a study of blood T cells in healthy people across ages. A second PCR of about 6 to 11 cycles used a sample-barcoded 5' primer and a J-beta primer mix. Each CDR3 protein is one row after TCRdb ran MiXCR on the 5' RACE reads. Of some 900,000 distinct CDR3 sequences in the sample, around 28% were seen once. What was sequenced was blood. These receptor sequences come from a woman of 80 years or more in good health.

This clonotype was seen a handful of times. The V and J genes are TRBV7-9 and TRBJ1-4; TRBD1 agrees at 9 bases. Trimming cost V 6 bases and J 5 bases; bases outside gene matches: 7. The CDR3 is 15 amino acids. Germline CDR1 and CDR2: SEHNR and FQNEAQ (reference sequence). This CDR3 is CASSRAGTGNEKLFF. CDR3 nucleotide sequence: TGTGCCAGCAGTCGCGCCGGGACAGGGAATGAAAAACTGTTTTTT.

A few counts support this clonotype. With a much larger clone just one base away, this may be a read error. The V gene is TRBV11-2, the J gene TRBJ2-1; D is perhaps TRBD1 or TRBD2 (5 bases each). The germline gives CDR1 SGHAT, CDR2 FQNNGV. The V end was cut by 5 bases, the J end by 6 bases, with 11 bases between. The length of the CDR3 is 13 residues. CDR3 amino acids: CASSPRDRNEQFF. CDR3 nucleotides: TGTGCCAGCAGCCCGAGGGACCGCAATGAGCAGTTCTTC.

The J gene is TRBJ2-5, the V gene TRBV5-1; TRBD1 matches at 11 bases. The CDR3 is made up of 17 amino acids. The J segment lost 3 bases and the V segment lost 4 bases, leaving 11 bases of the junction unmatched. CDR1 and CDR2 from the germline V gene are SGHRS and YFSETQ. The DNA of the CDR3 is TGCGCCAGCAGCCCTGGACAGGGGGCGAAAGTAAAAGAGACCCAGTACTTC. It codes for CASSPGQGAKVKETQYF.

V is TRBV9 and J is TRBJ2-3; 12 bases map to TRBD2. V lost 0 bases to trimming and J lost 4 bases; unmatched junction nucleotides: 6. This CDR3 is built from 17 residues. From germline, CDR1 is SGDLS and CDR2 YYNGEE. CDR3 nucleotide sequence: TGTGCCAGCAGCGTAGGGTGGGGACTAGCGGGTTCAGATACGCAGTATTTT. Protein sequence: CASSVGWGLAGSDTQYF. Drawing the rest from reference TRBV9 and TRBJ2-3, the complete variable domain is DSGVTQTPKHLITATGQRVTLRCSPRSGDLSVYWYQQSLDQGLQFLIQYYNGEERAKGNILERFSAQQFPDLHSELNLSSLELGDSALYFCASSVGWGLAGSDTQYFGPGTRLTVL.

In the case of this clonotype: A much larger clone lies a single base off, so this may be a read error. V gene TRBV10-3 combines with J gene TRBJ2-3; 8 bases agree with TRBD2. This CDR3 is built from 16 residues. Germline lookup yields CDR1 ENHRY and CDR2 SYGVKD. V gave up 5 bases and J gave up 2 bases; unmatched junction bases: 9. The CDR3 region is CAISKGLAVDTDTQYF. CDR3 coding DNA: TGTGCCATCAGTAAAGGACTAGCAGTTGACACAGATACGCAGTATTTT.

There are a few counts of this clonotype. The V and J genes are TRBV9 and TRBJ2-5, with a possible D match to TRBD1 (5 bases). Judging by the DNA end, TRBJ2-7 fits better; the J call may be wrong. CDR1 is SGDLS and CDR2 is YYNGEE in the germline V gene. CDR3 length: 14 amino acids. The CDR3 DNA reads as TGTGCCAGCAGCTCAGGGTACCCAACTTACGAGCAGTACTTC. Amino acid sequence: CASSSGYPTYEQYF.

This clonotype was recorded a few times. The J gene is TRBJ2-5, the V gene TRBV27; no reliable D call. The J call is in doubt because the DNA end fits TRBJ2-7 better. Germline V gives CDR1 MNHEY, CDR2 SMNVEV (reference sequence). This CDR3 region has 15 residues. The CDR3 sequence: CASSPHNTGPDEQYF. CDR3 sequence (DNA): TGTGCCAGCAGTCCCCACAATACCGGGCCCGACGAGCAGTACTTC.